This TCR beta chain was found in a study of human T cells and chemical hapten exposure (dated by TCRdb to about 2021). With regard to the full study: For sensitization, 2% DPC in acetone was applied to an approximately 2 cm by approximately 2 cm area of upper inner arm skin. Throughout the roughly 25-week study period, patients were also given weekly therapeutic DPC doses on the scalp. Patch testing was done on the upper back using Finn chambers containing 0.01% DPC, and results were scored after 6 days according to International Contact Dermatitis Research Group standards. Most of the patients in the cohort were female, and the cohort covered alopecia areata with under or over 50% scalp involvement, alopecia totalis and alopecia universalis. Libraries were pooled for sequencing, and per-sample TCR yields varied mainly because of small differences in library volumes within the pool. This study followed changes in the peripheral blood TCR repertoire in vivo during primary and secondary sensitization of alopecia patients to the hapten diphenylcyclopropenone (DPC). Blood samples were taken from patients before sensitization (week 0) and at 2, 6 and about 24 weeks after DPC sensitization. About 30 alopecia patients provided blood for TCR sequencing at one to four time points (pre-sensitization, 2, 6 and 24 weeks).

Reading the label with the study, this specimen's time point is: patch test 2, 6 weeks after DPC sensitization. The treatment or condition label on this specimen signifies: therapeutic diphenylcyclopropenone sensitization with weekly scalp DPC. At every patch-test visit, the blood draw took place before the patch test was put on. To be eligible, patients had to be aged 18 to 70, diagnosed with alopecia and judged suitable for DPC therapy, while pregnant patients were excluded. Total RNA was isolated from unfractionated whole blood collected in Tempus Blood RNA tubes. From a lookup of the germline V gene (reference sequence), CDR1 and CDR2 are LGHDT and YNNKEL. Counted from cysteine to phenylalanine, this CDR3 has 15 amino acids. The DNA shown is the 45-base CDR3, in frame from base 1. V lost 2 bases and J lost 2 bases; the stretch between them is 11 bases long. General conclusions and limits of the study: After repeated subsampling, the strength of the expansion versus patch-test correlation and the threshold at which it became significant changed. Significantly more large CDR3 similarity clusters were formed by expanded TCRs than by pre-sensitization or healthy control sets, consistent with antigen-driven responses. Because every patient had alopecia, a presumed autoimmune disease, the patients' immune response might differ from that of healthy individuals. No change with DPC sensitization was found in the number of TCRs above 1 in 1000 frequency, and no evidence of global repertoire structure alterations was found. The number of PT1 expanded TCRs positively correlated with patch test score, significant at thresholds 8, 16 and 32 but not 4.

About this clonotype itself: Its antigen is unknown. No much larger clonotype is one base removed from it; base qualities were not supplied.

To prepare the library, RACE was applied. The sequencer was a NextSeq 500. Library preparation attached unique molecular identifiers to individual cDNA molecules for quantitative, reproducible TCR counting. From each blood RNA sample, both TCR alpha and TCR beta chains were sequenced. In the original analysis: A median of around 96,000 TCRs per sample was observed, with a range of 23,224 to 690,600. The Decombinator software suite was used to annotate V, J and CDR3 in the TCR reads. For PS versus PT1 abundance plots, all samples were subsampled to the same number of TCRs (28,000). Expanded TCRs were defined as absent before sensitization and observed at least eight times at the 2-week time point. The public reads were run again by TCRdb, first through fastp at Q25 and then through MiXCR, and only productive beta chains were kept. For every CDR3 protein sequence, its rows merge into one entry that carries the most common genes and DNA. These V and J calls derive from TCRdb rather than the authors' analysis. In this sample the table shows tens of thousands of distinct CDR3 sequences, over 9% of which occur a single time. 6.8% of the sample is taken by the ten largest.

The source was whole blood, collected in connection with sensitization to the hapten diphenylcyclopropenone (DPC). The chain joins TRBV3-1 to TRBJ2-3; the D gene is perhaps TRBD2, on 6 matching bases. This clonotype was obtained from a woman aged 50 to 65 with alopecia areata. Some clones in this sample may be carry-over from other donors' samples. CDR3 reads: CASSQSAGFTDTQYF. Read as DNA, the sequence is TGTGCCAGCAGCCAAAGCGCGGGGTTCACAGATACGCAGTATTTT.